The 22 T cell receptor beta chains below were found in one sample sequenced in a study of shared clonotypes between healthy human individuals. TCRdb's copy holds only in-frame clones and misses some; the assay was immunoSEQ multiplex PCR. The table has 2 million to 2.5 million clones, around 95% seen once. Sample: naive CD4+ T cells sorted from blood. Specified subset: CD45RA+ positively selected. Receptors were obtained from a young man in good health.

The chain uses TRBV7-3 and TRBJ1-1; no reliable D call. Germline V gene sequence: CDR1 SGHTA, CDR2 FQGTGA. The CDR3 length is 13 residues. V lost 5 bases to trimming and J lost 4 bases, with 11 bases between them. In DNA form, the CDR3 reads TGTGCCAGCAGCCACGACCTGGGCACTGAAGCTTTCTTT. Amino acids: CASSHDLGTEAFF.

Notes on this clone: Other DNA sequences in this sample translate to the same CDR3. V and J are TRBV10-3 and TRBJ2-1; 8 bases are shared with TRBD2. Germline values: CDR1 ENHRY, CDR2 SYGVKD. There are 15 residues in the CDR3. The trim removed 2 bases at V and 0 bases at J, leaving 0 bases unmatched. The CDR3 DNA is TGTGCCATCAGTGAGGCGGGGGGCTCCTACAATGAGCAGTTCTTC. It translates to CAISEAGGSYNEQFF.

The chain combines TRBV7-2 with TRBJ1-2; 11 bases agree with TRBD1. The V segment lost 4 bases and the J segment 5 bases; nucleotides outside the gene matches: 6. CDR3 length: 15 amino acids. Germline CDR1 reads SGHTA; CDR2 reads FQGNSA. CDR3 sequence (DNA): TGTGCCAGCAGCTACGGACAGGGGGCCTCGTATGGCTACACCTTC. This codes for CASSYGQGASYGYTF.

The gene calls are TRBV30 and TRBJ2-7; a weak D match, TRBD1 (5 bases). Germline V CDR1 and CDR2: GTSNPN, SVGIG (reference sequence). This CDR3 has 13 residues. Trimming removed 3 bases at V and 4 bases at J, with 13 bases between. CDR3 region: CAWSKDRQYEQYF. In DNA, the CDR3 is TGTGCCTGGAGCAAAGACAGACAGTACGAGCAGTACTTC. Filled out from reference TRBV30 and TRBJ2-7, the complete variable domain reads SQTIHQWPATLVQPVGSPLSLECTVEGTSNPNLYWYRQAAGRGLQLLFYSVGIGQISSEVPQNLSASRPQDRQFILSSKKLLLSDSGFYLCAWSKDRQYEQYFGPGTRLTVT.

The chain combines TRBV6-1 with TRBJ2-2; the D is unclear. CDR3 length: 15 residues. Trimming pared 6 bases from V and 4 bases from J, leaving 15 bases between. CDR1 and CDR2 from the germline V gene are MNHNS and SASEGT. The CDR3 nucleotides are TGTGCCAGCAGCGGGCACCTCTTGGGCACCGGGGAGCTGTTTTTT. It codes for CASSGHLLGTGELFF.

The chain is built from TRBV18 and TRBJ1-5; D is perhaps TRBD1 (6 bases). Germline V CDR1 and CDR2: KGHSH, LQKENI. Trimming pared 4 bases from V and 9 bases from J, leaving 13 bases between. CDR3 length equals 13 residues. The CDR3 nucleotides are TGTGCCAGCTCACAAGGGGAAGGGGGGCCCCAGCATTTT. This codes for CASSQGEGGPQHF.

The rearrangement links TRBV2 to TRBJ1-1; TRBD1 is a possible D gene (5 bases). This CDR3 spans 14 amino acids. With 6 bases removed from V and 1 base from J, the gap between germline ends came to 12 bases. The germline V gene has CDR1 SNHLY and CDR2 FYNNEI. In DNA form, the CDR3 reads TGTGCCAGCAGCCTACAGGCGCCGAACACTGAAGCTTTCTTT. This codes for CASSLQAPNTEAFF.

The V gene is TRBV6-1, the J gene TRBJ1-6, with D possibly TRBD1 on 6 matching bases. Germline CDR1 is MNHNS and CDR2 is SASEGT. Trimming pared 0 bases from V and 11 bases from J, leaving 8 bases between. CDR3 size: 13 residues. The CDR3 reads CASSEAGGPPLHF. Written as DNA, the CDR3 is TGTGCCAGCAGTGAAGCAGGGGGGCCACCCCTCCACTTT.

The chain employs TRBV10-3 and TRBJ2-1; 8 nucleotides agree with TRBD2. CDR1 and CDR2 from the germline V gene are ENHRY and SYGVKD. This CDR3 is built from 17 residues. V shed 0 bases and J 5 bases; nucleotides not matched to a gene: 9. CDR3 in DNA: TGTGCCATCAGTGAGTCTGCGCTAGCGGGTGGTCACAATGAGCAGTTCTTC. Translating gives CAISESALAGGHNEQFF.

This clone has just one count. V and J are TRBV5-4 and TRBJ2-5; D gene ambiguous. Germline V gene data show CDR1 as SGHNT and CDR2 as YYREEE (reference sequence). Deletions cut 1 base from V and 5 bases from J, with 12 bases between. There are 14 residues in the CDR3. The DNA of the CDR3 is TGTGCCAGCAGCTTGCTGGACCGTCTGGAGACCCAGTACTTC. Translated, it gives CASSLLDRLETQYF.

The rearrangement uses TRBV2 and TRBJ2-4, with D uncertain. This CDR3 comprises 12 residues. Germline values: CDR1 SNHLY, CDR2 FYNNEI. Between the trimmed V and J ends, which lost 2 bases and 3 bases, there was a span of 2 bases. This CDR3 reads CASSEIKNIQYF. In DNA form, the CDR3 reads TGTGCCAGCAGTGAAATCAAAAACATTCAGTACTTC.

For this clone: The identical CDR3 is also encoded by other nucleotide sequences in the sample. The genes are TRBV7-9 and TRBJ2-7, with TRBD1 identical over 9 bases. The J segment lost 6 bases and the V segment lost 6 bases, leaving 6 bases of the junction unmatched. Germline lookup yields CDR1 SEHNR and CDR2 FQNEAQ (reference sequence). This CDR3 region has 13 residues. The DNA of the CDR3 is TGTGCCAGCAGTTGGGGACAGGGAGGCGAGCAGTACTTC. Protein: CASSWGQGGEQYF.

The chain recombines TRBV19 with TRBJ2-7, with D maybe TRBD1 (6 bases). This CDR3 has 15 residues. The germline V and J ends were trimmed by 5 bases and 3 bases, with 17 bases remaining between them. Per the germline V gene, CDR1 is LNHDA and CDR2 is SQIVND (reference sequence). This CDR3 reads CASSLVRGSVYEQYF. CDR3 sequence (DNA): TGTGCCAGTAGTTTAGTCAGGGGATCCGTCTACGAGCAGTACTTC.

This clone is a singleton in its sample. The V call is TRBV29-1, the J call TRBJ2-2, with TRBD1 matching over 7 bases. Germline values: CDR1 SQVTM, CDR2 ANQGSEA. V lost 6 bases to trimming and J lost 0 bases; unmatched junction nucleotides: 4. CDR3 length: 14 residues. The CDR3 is CSVPGTANTGELFF. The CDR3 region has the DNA TGCAGCGTACCCGGGACAGCGAACACCGGGGAGCTGTTTTTT.

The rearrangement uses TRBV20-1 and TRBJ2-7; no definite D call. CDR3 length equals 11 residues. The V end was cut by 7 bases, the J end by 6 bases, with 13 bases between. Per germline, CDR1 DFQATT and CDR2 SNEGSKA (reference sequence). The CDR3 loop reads CSVTDVPEQYF. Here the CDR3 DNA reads TGCAGTGTCACAGACGTCCCCGAGCAGTACTTC.

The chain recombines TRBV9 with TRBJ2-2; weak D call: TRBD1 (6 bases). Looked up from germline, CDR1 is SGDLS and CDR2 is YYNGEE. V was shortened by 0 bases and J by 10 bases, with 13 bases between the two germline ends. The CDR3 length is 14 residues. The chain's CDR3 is CASSVEDRLLELFF. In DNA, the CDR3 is TGTGCCAGCAGCGTAGAGGACAGACTGTTGGAGCTGTTTTTT. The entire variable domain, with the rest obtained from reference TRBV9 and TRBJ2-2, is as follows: DSGVTQTPKHLITATGQRVTLRCSPRSGDLSVYWYQQSLDQGLQFLIQYYNGEERAKGNILERFSAQQFPDLHSELNLSSLELGDSALYFCASSVEDRLLELFFGEGSRLTVL.

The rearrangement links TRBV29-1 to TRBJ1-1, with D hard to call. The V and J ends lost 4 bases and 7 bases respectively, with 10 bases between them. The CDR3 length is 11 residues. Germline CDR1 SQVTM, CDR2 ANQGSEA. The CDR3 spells CSVVGEVEAFF. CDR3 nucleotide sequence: TGCAGCGTTGTGGGAGAGGTTGAAGCTTTCTTT.

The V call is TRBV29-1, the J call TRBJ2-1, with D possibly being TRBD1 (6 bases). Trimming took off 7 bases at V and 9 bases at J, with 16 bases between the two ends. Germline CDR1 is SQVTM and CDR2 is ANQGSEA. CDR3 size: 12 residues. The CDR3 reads CSARQVRGEQFF. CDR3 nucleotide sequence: TGCAGCGCGAGACAGGTTCGGGGTGAGCAGTTCTTC.

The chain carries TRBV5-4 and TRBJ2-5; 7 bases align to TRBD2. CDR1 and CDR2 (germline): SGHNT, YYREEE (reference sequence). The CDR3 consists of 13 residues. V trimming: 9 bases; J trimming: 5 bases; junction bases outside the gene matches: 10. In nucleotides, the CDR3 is TGTGCCACCCGTGGCGGGGGTGTGGAGACCCAGTACTTC. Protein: CATRGGGVETQYF.

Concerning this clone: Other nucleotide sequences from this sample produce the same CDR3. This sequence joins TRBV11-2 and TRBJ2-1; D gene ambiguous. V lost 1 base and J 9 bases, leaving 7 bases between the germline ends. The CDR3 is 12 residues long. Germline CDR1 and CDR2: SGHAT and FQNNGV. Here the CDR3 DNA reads TGTGCCAGCAGCTTAGGGTTGGGTGAGCAGTTCTTC. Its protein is CASSLGLGEQFF.

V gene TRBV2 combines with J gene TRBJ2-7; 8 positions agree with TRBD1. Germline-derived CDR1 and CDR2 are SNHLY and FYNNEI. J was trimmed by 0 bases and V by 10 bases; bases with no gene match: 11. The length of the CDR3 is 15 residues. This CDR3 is CATSTRQGSSYEQYF. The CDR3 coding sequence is TGTGCCACCTCGACCCGACAGGGGTCCTCCTACGAGCAGTACTTC.

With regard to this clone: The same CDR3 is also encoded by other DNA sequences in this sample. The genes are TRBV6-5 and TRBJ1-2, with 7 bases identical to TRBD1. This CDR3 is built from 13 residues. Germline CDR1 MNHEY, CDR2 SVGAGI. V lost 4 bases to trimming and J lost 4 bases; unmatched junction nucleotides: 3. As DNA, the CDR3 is TGTGCCAGCAGTTCGACAGGGACCTATGGCTACACCTTC. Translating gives CASSSTGTYGYTF.